Listed below are T cell receptor beta chains from one sample, sequenced in a study of T-cell reconstitution after alpha-beta-depleted transplantation in children. One entry per CDR3 protein, called by TCRdb with MiXCR from the PCR reads. Of about 400,000 distinct CDR3 sequences in the sample, 16% were seen once. The specimen was PBMCs, mostly from graft donor cells, collected 360 days after TCRalphabeta/CD19-depleted stem cell transplant. The receptors originated from a boy in the first two years of life who had a stem cell transplant for Wiskott-Aldrich syndrome, so the T cells may come from the graft donor. Each CDR3 is given with its conserved first and last residue. Fields, in order: CDR3 protein, J gene, V gene, clone size. The listing skips clone size in some rows; elsewhere it reads once, few, many or a size class.

CDR3: CASSRSQGNTEAFF
J: TRBJ1-1
V: TRBV3-1
size: few

CDR3: CASTDTTGELFF
J: TRBJ2-2
V: TRBV5-1
size: few

CDR3: CSVGGPSGQETQYF
J: TRBJ2-5
V: TRBV29-1
size: few

CDR3: CASSLTGQVMNTEAFF
J: TRBJ1-1
V: TRBV7-9
size: -

CDR3: CASSLGTGSSYNEQFF
J: TRBJ2-1
V: TRBV5-1
size: -

CDR3: CASSNPTSGINPRDQYF
J: TRBJ2-5
V: TRBV6-1
size: -

CDR3: CASSLRERSTEKLFF
J: TRBJ1-4
V: TRBV5-1
size: many

CDR3: CAISVSRGEVTGELFF
J: TRBJ2-2
V: TRBV10-3
size: many

CDR3: CATSIGIDNEQFF
J: TRBJ2-1
V: TRBV24-1
size: -

CDR3: CASSLRLAGAYEQYF
J: TRBJ2-7
V: TRBV5-1
size: -

CDR3: CASSYDSPSTDTQYF
J: TRBJ2-3
V: TRBV7-2
size: -

CDR3: CASSQDLPSGEQYF
J: TRBJ2-7
V: TRBV4-1
size: few

CDR3: CASSQELGGNHGYTF
J: TRBJ1-2
V: TRBV4-3
size: -

CDR3: CASSFAPRGSSYNEQFF
J: TRBJ2-1
V: TRBV7-2
size: -

CDR3: CASSLPGSTGELFF
J: TRBJ2-2
V: TRBV5-1
size: few

CDR3: CASSSIQGAKNIQYF
J: TRBJ2-4
V: TRBV5-1
size: -

CDR3: CASSQVGQTYEQYF
J: TRBJ2-7
V: TRBV3-1
size: -

CDR3: CSVGDRTSGRPNEQFF
J: TRBJ2-1
V: TRBV29-1
size: -

CDR3: CAWNPRLQGGKKKLFF
J: TRBJ1-4
V: TRBV30
size: many

CDR3: CASSNRGTGELFF
J: TRBJ2-2
V: TRBV3-1
size: many

CDR3: CASSASGRQYF
J: TRBJ2-7
V: TRBV6-5
size: -

CDR3: CATSDPTGRGEETQYF
J: TRBJ2-5
V: TRBV24-1
size: -

CDR3: CASSQGYRASTDTQYF
J: TRBJ2-3
V: TRBV3-1
size: few

CDR3: CASSLSQFTGELFF
J: TRBJ2-2
V: TRBV5-1
size: few

CDR3: CASSYLGYTF
J: TRBJ1-2
V: TRBV6-2/TRBV6-3
size: -

CDR3: CAWSVGARRVGTQYF
J: TRBJ2-5
V: TRBV30
size: few

CDR3: CASSPRLRAGGFLAKIIQYF
J: TRBJ2-4
V: TRBV11-2
size: -

CDR3: CSVALLAKNIQYF
J: TRBJ2-4
V: TRBV29-1
size: few

CDR3: CASSLSQGLGGQYF
J: TRBJ2-7
V: TRBV7-2
size: few

CDR3: CASSLVTVQETQYF
J: TRBJ2-5
V: TRBV5-1
size: many